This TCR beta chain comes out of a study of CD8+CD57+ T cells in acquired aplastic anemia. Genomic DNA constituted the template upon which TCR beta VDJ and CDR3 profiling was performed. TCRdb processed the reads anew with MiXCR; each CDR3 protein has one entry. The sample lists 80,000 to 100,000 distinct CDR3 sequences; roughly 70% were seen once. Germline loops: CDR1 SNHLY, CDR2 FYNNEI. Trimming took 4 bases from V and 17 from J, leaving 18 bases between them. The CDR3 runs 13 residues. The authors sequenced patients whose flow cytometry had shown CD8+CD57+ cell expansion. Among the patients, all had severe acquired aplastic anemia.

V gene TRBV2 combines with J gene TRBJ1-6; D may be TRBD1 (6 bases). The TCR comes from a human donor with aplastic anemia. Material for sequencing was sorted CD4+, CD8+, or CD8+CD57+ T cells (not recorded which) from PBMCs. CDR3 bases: TGTGCCAGCAGTGGGCCCGGTCGGACAGCATTCCACTTT. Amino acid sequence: CASSGPGRTAFHF.